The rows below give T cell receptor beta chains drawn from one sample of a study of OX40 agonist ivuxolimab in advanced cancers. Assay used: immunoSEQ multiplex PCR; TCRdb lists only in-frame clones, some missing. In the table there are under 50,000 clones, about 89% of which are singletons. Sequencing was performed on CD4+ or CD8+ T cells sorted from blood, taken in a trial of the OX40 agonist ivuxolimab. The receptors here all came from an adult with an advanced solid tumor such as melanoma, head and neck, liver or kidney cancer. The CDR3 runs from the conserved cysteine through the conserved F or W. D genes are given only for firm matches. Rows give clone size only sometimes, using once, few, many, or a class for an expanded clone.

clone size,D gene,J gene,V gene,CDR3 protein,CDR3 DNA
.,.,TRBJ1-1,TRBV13,CASSYGGNTEAFF,TGTGCCAGCAGCTATGGGGGAAACACTGAAGCTTTCTTT
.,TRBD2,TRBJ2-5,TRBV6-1,CASSGRTSGGAGETQYF,TGTGCCAGCAGTGGAAGGACTAGCGGGGGGGCCGGCGAGACCCAGTACTTC
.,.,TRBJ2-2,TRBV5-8,CASSLAWGEELFF,TGTGCCAGCAGCTTGGCCTGGGGGGAAGAGCTGTTTTTT
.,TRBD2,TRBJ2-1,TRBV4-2,CASSQDLGSGVNLDQQFF,TGTGCCAGCAGCCAAGATCTTGGGAGCGGGGTGAACCTGGATCAGCAGTTCTTC
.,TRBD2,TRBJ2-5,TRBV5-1,CASSLEVTSTYQETQYF,TGCGCCAGCAGCTTGGAAGTGACTAGCACTTACCAAGAGACCCAGTACTTC
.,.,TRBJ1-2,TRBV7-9,CASSPDSNYGYTF,TGTGCCAGCAGCCCCGACAGTAACTATGGCTACACCTTC
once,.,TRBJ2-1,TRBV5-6,CASSPGAGGSYNEQFF,TGTGCCAGCAGCCCAGGGGCAGGCGGCTCCTACAATGAGCAGTTCTTC
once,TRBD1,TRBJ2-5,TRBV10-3,CATGTEILETQYF,TGTGCCACCGGGACAGAGATTCTGGAGACCCAGTACTTC
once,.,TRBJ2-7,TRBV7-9,CASSSERSSYEQYF,TGTGCCAGCAGCTCGGAACGCAGCTCCTACGAGCAGTACTTC
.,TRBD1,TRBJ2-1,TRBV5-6,CASSYRGRTYNEQFF,TGTGCCAGCAGCTACAGGGGGCGAACCTACAATGAGCAGTTCTTC
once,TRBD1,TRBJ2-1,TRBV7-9,CASSTDRDGEFF,TGTGCCAGCAGCACTGACAGGGATGGGGAGTTCTTC
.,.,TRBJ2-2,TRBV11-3,CASSSVGNTGELFF,TGTGCCAGCAGCTCGGTCGGGAACACCGGGGAGCTGTTTTTT
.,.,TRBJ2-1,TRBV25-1,CASSGSLEGGSYNEQFF,TGTGCCAGCAGTGGATCTCTCGAGGGGGGTTCCTACAATGAGCAGTTCTTC